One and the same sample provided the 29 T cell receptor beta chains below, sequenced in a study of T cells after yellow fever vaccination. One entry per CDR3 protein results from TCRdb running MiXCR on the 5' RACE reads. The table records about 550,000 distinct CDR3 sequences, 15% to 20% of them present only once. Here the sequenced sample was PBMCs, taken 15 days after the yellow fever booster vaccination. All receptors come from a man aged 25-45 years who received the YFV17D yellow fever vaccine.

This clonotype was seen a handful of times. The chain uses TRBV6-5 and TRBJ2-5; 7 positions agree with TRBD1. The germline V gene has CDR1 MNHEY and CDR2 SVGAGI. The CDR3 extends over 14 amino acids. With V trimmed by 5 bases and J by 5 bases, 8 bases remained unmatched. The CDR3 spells CASSNRQGWETQYF. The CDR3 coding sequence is TGTGCCAGCAGTAACCGACAGGGTTGGGAGACCCAGTACTTC.

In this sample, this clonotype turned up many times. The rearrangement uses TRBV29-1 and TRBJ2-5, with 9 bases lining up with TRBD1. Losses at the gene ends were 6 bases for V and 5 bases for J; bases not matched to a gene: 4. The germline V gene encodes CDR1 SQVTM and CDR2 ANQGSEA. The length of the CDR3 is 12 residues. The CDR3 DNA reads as TGCAGCGTCGGACAGGGGTCGGAGACCCAGTACTTC. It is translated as CSVGQGSETQYF.

CDR3 in amino acids: CASSYVKTQYF. CDR3 in DNA: TGTGCCAGCAGTTACGTCAAGACCCAGTACTTC. The rearrangement joins TRBV6-2 or TRBV6-3 to TRBJ2-5; D is undetermined. V was clipped by 2 bases and J by 6 bases, with 4 bases between them. CDR1 and CDR2 (germline): MNHEY, SVGEGT. CDR3 length: 11 amino acids.

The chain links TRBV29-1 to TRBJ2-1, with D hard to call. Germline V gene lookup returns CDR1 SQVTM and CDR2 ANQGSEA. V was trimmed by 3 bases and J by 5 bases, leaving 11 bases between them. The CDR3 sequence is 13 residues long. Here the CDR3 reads CSVDVGYNNEQFF. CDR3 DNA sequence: TGCAGCGTTGACGTCGGCTACAACAATGAGCAGTTCTTC.

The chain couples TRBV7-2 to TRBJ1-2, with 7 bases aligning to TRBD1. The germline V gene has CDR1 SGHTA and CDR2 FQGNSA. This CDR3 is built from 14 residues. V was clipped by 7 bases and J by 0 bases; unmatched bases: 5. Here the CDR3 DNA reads TGTGCCAGCAACCTAGGGACAGCTAACTATGGCTACACCTTC. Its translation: CASNLGTANYGYTF.

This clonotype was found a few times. The CDR3: CSAAGSKNIQYF. The CDR3 nucleotides read TGCAGTGCGGCGGGGTCCAAAAACATTCAGTACTTC. The chain has TRBV20-1 and TRBJ2-4; possible D gene TRBD2, 6 bases. V was pared by 6 bases and J by 2 bases, with 8 bases between. Per germline, CDR1 DFQATT and CDR2 SNEGSKA (reference sequence). CDR3 length equals 12 residues.

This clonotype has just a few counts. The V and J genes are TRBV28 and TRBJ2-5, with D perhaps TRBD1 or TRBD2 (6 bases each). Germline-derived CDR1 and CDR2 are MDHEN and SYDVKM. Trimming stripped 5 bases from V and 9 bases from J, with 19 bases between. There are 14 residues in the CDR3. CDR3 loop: CASSQGGSGGAQYF. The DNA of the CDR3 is TGTGCCAGCAGTCAAGGGGGGAGCGGTGGGGCCCAGTACTTC.

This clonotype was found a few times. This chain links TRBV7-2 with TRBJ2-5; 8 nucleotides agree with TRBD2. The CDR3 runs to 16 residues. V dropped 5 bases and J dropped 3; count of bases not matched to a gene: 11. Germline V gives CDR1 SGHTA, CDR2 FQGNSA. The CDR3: CASSRSQAGVKETQYF. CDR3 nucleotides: TGTGCCAGCAGCCGGTCCCAAGCGGGGGTAAAAGAGACCCAGTACTTC.

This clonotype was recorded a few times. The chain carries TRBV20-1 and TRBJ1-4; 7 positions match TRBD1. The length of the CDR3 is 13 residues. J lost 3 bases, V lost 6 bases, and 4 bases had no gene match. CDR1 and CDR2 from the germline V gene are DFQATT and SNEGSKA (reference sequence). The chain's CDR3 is CSATGLSNEKLFF. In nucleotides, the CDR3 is TGCAGTGCGACAGGGTTGTCTAATGAAAAACTGTTTTTT.

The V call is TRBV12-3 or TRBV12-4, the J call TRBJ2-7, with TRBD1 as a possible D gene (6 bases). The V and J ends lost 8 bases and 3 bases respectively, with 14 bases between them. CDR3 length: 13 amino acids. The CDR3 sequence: CASGSPDSYEQYF. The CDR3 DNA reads TGTGCCAGCGGGTCTCCGGACAGCTACGAGCAGTACTTC.

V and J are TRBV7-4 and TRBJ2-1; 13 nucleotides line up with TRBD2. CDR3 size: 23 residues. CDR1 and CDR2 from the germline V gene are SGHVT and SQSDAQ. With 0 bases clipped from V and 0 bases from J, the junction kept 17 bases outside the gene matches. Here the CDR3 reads CASSLAGLTSGRRGPSSYNEQFF. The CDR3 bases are TGTGCCAGCAGCTTAGCGGGGTTGACTAGCGGGAGGAGGGGTCCTAGCTCCTACAATGAGCAGTTCTTC.

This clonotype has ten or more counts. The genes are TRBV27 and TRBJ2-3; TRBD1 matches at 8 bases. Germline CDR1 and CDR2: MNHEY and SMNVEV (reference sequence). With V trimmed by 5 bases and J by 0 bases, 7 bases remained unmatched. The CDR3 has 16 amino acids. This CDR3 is CASSPGTGLSTDTQYF. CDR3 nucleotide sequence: TGTGCCAGCAGTCCCGGGACAGGACTTAGCACAGATACGCAGTATTTT.

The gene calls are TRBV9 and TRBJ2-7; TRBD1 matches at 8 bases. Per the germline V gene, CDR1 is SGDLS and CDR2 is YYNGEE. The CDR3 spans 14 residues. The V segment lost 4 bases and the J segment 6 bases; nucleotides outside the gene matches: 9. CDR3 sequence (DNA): TGTGCCAGCAGCTTCTCCGGGACAGGTTCCGAGCAGTACTTC. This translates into CASSFSGTGSEQYF.

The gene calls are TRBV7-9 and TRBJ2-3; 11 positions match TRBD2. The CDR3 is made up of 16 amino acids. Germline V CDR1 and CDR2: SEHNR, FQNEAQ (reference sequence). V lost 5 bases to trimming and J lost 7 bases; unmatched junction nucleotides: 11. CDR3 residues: CASSVQLAGVMYTQYF. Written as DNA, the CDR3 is TGTGCCAGCAGCGTACAACTAGCGGGAGTTATGTATACGCAGTATTTT.

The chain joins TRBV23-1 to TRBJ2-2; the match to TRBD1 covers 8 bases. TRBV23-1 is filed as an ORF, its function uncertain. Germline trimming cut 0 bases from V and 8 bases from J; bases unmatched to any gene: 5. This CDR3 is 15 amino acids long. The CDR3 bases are TGCGCCAGCAGTCAATCCCGGACAGGGACAGGGGAGCTGTTTTTT. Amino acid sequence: CASSQSRTGTGELFF.

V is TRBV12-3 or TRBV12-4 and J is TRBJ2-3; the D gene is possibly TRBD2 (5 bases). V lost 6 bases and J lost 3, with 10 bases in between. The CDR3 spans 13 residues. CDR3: CASSKLATDTQYF. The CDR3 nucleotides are TGTGCCAGCAGCAAGCTAGCTACAGATACGCAGTATTTT.

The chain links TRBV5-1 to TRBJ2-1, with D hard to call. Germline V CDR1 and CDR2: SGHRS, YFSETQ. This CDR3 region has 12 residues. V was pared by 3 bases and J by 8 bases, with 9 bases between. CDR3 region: CASSSSRDEQFF. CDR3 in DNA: TGCGCCAGCAGCTCCTCCCGGGATGAGCAGTTCTTC.

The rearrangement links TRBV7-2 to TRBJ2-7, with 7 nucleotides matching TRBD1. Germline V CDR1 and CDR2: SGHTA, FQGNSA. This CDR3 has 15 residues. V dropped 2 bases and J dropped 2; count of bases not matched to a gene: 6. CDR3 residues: CASSLTGAETYEQYF. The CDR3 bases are TGTGCCAGCAGCTTAACAGGGGCCGAGACCTACGAGCAGTACTTC. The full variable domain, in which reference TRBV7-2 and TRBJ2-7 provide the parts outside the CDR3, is GAGVSQSPSNKVTEKGKDVELRCDPISGHTALYWYRQSLGQGLEFLIYFQGNSAPDKSGLPSDRFSAERTGGSVSTLTIQRTQQEDSAVYLCASSLTGAETYEQYFGPGTRLTVT.

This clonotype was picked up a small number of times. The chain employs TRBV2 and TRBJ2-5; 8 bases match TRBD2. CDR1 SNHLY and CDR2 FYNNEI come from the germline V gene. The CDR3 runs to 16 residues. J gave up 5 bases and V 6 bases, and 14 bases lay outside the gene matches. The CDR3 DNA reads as TGTGCCAGCAGCTCCTTCGGAGCGGGAGTCAGTGAGACCCAGTACTTC. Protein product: CASSSFGAGVSETQYF.

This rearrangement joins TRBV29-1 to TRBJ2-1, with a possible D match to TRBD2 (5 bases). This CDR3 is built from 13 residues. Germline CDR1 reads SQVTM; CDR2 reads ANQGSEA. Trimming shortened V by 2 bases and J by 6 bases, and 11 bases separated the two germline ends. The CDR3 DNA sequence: TGCAGCGTTGAAAGGACTGACCTCAATGAGCAGTTCTTC. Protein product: CSVERTDLNEQFF.

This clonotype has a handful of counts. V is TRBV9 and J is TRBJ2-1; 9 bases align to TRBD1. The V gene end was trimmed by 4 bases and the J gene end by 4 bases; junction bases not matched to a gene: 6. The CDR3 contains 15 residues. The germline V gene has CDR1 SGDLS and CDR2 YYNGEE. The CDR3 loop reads CASSPLGQGYNEQFF. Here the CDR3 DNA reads TGTGCCAGCAGCCCTTTGGGACAGGGATACAATGAGCAGTTCTTC.

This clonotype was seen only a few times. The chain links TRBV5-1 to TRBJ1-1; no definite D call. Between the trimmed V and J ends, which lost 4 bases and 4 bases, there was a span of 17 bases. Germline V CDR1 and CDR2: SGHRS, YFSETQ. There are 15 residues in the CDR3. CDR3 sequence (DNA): TGCGCCAGCAGCCTTCGATCGACTGAAGGCACTGAAGCTTTCTTT. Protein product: CASSLRSTEGTEAFF. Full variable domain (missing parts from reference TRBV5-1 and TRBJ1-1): KAGVTQTPRYLIKTRGQQVTLSCSPISGHRSVSWYQQTPGQGLQFLFEYFSETQRNKGNFPGRFSGRQFSNSRSEMNVSTLELGDSALYLCASSLRSTEGTEAFFGQGTRLTVV.

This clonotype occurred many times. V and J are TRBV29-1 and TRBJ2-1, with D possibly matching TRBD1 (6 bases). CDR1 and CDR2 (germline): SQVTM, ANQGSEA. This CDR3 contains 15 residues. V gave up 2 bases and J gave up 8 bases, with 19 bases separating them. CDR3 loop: CSVEKQQGIRDEQFF. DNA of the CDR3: TGCAGCGTTGAAAAACAACAGGGCATTAGGGATGAGCAGTTCTTC.

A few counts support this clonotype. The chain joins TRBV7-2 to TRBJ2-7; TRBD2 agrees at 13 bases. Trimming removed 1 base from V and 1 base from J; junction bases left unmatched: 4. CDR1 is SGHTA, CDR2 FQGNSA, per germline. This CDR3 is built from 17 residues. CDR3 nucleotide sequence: TGTGCCAGCAGCTTAGGACTAGCGGGAGGATCGTCCTACGAGCAGTACTTC. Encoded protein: CASSLGLAGGSSYEQYF.

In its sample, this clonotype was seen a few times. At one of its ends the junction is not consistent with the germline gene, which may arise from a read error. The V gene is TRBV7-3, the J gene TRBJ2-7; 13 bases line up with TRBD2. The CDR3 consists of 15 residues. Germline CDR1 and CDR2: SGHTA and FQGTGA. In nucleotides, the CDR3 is TGTGCCAGCAGCCTAACTAGCGGGAGGGAACACGAGCAGTACTTC. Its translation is CASSLTSGREHEQYF.

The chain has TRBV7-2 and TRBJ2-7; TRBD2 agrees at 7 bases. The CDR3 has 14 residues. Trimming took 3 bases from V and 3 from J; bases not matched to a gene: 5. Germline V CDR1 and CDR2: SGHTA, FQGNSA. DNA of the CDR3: TGTGCCAGCAGCTTTTCCGGACTAGGCTACGAGCAGTACTTC. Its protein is CASSFSGLGYEQYF.

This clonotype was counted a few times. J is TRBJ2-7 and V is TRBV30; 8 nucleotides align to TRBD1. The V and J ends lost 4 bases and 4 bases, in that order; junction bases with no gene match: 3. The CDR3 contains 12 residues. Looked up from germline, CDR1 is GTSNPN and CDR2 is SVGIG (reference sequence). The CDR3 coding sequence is TGTGCCTGGAACAGGGGGAATTACGAGCAGTACTTC. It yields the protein CAWNRGNYEQYF.

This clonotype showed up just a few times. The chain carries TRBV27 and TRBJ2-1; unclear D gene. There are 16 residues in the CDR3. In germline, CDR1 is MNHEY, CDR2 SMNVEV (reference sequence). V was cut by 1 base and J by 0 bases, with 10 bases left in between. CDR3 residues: CASSLWLPSSYNEQFF. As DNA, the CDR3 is TGTGCCAGCAGTTTATGGCTTCCCAGCTCCTACAATGAGCAGTTCTTC.

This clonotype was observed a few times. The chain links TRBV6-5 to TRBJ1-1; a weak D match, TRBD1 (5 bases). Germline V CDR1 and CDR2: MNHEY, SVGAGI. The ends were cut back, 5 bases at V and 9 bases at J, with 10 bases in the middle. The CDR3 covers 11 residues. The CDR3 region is CASSGGGKAFF. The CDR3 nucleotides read TGTGCCAGCAGTGGGGGGGGGAAAGCTTTCTTT.